The entry below describes one T cell receptor beta chain. This specimen belongs to a study of OX40 agonist ivuxolimab in advanced cancers. The repertoire was sequenced with immunoSEQ multiplex PCR; TCRdb's copy has only in-frame clones and lacks some. This table holds about 44,000 clones, about 85% found once. This sample comprised CD4+ or CD8+ T cells sorted from blood, obtained in a trial of the OX40 agonist ivuxolimab. The source is an adult with an advanced solid tumor such as melanoma, head and neck, liver or kidney cancer.

The CDR3 nucleotides read TGCGCCAGCAGTAGGGACAGGGGCGGTAATGAGCAGTTCTTC. Translated: CASSRDRGGNEQFF. The chain employs TRBV5-1 and TRBJ2-1; TRBD1 aligns across 10 bases. Germline-derived CDR1 and CDR2 are SGHRS and YFSETQ. The CDR3 is 14 residues long. J was trimmed by 7 bases and V by 5 bases; bases with no gene match: 6.